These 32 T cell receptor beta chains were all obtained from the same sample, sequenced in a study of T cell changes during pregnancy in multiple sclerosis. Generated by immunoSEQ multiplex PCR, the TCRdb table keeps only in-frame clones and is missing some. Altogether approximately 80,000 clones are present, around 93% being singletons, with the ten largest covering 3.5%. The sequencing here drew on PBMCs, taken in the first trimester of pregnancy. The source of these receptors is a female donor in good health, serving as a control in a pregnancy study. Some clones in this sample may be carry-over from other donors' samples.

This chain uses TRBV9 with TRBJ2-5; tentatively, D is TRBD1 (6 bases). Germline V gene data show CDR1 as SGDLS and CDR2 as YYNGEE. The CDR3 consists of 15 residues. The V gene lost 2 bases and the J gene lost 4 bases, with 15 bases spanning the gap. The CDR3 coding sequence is TGTGCCAGCAGCGTTTCACCCAAGGGGGTAGAGACCCAGTACTTC. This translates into CASSVSPKGVETQYF.

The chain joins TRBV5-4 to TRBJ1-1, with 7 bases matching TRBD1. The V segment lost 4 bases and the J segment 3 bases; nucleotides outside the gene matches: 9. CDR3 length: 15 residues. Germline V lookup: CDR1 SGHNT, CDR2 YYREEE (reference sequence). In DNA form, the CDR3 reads TGTGCCAGCAGCAAAGGGGGCGATTGGTACACTGAAGCTTTCTTT. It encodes CASSKGGDWYTEAFF.

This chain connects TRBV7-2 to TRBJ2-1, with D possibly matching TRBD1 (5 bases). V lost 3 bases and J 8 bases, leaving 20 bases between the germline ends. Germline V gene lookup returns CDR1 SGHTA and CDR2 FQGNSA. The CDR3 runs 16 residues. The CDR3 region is CASSLGLHRSQDEQFF. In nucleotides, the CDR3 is TGTGCCAGCAGCTTGGGGCTTCACAGATCCCAGGATGAGCAGTTCTTC.

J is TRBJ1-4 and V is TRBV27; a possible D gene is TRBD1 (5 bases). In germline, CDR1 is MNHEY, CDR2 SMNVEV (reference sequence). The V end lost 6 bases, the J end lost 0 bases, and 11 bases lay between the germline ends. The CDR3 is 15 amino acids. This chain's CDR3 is CASRAGQATNEKLFF. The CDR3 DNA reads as TGTGCCAGCAGAGCAGGGCAGGCAACTAATGAAAAACTGTTTTTT.

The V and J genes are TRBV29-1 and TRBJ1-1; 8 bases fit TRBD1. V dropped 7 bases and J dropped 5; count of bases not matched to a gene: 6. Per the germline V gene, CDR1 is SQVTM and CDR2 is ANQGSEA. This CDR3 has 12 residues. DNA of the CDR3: TGCAGCGCTAAGACAGGGGCTACTGAAGCTTTCTTT. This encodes CSAKTGATEAFF.

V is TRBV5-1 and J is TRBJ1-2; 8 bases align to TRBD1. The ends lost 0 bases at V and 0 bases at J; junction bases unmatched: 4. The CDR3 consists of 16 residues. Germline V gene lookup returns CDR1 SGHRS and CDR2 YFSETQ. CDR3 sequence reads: CASSLDGTGTNYGYTF. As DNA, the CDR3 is TGCGCCAGCAGCTTGGACGGGACAGGAACTAACTATGGCTACACCTTC. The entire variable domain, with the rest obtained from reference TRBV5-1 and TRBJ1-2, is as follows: KAGVTQTPRYLIKTRGQQVTLSCSPISGHRSVSWYQQTPGQGLQFLFEYFSETQRNKGNFPGRFSGRQFSNSRSEMNVSTLELGDSALYLCASSLDGTGTNYGYTFGSGTRLTVV.

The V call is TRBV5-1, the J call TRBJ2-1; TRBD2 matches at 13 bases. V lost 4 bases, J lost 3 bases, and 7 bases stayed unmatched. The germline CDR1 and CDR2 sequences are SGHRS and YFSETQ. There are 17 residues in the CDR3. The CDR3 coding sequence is TGCGCCAGCAGCCCCCGGACTAGCGGGGGCCGCTACAATGAGCAGTTCTTC. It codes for CASSPRTSGGRYNEQFF.

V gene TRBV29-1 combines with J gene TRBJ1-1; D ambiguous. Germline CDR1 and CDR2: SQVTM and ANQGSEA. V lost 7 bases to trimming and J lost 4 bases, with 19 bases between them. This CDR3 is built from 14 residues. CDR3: CSALLNPGVTEAFF. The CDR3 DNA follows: TGCAGCGCCTTACTTAATCCCGGTGTCACTGAAGCTTTCTTT.

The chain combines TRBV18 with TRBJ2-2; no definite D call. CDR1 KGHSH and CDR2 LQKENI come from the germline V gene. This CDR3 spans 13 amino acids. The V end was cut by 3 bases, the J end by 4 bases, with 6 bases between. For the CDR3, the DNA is TGTGCCAGCTCACCGCCGGGCACCGGGGAGCTGTTTTTT. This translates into CASSPPGTGELFF.

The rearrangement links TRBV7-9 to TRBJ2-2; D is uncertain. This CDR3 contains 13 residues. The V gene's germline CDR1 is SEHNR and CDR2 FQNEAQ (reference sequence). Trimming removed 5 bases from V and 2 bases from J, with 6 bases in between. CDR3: CASSLRNTGELFF. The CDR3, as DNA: TGTGCCAGCAGCCTCAGAAACACCGGGGAGCTGTTTTTT.

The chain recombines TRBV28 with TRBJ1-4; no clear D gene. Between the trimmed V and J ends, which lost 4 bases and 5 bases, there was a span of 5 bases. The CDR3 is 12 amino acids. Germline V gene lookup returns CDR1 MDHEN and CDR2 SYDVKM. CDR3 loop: CASSSTNEKLFF. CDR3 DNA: TGTGCCAGCAGTTCGACAAATGAAAAACTGTTTTTT.

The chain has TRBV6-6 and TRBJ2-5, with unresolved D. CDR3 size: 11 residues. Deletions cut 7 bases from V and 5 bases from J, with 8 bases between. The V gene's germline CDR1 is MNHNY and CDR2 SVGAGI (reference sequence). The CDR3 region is CASTSWETQYF. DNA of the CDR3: TGTGCCAGCACCAGTTGGGAGACCCAGTACTTC.

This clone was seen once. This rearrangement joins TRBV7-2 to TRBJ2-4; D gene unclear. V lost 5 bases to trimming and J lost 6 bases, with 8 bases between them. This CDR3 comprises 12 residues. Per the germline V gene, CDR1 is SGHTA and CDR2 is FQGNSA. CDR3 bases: TGTGCCAGCAGCGAGCAGGCAAACATTCAGTACTTC. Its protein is CASSEQANIQYF. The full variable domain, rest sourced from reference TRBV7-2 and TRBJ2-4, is GAGVSQSPSNKVTEKGKDVELRCDPISGHTALYWYRQSLGQGLEFLIYFQGNSAPDKSGLPSDRFSAERTGGSVSTLTIQRTQQEDSAVYLCASSEQANIQYFGAGTRLSVL.

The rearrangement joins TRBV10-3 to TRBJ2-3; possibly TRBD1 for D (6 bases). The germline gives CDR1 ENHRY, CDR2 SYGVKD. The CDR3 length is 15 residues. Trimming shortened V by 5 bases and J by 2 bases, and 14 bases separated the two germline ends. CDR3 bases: TGTGCCATCAGTAAACAGGGCCCACTCACAGATACGCAGTATTTT. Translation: CAISKQGPLTDTQYF.

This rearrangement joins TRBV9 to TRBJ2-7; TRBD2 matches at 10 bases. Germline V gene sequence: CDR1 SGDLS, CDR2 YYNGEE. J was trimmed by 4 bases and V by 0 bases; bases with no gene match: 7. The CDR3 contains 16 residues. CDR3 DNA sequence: TGTGCCAGCAGCGTAGACTCGGAAGCGGGAGGGTACGAGCAGTACTTC. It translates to CASSVDSEAGGYEQYF.

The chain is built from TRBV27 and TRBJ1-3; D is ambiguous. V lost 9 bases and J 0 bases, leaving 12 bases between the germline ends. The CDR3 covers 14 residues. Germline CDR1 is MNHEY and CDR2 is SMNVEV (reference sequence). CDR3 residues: CASKDFSSGNTIYF. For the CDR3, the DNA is TGTGCCAGTAAGGACTTTTCCTCTGGAAACACCATATATTTT.

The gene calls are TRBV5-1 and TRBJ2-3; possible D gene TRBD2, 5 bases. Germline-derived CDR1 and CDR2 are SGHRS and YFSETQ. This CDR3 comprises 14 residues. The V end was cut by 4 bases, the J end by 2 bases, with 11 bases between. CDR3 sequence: CASSLDDYTDTQYF. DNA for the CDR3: TGCGCCAGCAGCCTCGATGACTACACAGATACGCAGTATTTT.

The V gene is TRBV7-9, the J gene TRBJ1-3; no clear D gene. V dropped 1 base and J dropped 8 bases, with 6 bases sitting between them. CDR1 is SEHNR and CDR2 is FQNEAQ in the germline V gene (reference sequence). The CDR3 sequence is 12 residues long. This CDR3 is CASSLDRDTIYF. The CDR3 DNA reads TGTGCCAGCAGCTTAGACCGAGACACCATATATTTT.

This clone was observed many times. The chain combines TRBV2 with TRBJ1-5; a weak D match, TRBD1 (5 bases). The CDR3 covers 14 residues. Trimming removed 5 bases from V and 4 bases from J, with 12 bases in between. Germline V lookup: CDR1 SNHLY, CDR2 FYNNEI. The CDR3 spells CASSLRASNQPQHF. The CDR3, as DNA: TGTGCCAGCAGTCTCAGGGCTAGTAATCAGCCCCAGCATTTT.

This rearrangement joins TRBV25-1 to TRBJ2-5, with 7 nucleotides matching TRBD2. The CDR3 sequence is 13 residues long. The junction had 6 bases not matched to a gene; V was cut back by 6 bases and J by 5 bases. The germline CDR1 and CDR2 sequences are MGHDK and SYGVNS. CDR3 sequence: CASSPLALETQYF. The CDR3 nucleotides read TGTGCCAGCAGCCCACTAGCGTTGGAGACCCAGTACTTC.

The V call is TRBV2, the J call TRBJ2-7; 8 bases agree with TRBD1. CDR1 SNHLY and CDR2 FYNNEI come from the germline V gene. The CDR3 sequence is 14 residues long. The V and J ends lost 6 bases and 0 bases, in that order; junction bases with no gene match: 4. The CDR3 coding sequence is TGTGCCAGCAGACGGACAGGGCTCTCCTACGAGCAGTACTTC. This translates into CASRRTGLSYEQYF.

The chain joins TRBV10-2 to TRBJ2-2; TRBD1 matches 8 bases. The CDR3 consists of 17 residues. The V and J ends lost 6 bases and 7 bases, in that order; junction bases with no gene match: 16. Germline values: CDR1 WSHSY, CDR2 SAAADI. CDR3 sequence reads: CASRGDSERQGNGELFF. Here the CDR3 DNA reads TGCGCCAGCAGGGGGGACAGCGAAAGACAGGGGAACGGGGAGCTGTTTTTT.

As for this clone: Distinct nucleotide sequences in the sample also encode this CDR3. This chain's CDR3 is CASSQTGSSYEQYF. The CDR3 DNA is TGCGCCAGCAGCCAAACCGGGAGTTCCTACGAGCAGTACTTC. The chain links TRBV4-1 to TRBJ2-7; D might be TRBD2 (6 bases). Germline-derived CDR1 and CDR2 are MGHRA and YSYEKL. This CDR3 spans 14 amino acids. V was cut by 2 bases and J by 1 base, with 9 bases left in between.

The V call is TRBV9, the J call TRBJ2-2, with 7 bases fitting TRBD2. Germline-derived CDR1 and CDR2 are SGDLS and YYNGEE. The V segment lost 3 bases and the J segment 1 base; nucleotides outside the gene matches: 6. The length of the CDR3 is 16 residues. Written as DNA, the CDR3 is TGTGCCAGCAGCGCTCTCGGGGGGAAGAACACCGGGGAGCTGTTTTTT. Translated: CASSALGGKNTGELFF.

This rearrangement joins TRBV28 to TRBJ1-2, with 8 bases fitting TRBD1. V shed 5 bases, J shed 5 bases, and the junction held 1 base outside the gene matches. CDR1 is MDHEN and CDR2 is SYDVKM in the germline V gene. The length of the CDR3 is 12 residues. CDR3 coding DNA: TGTGCCAGCAGTCGACAGGGGTATGGCTACACCTTC. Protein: CASSRQGYGYTF.

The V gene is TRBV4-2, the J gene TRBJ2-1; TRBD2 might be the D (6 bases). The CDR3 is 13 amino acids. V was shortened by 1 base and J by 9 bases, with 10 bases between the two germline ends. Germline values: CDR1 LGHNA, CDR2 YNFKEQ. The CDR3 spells CASSQGGGVEQFF. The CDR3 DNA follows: TGTGCCAGCAGCCAAGGAGGAGGGGTTGAGCAGTTCTTC.

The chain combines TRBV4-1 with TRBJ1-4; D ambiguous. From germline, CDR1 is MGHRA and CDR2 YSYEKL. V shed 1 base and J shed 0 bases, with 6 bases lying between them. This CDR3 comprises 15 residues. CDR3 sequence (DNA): TGCGCCAGCAGCCAAGTAGCTACAACTAATGAAAAACTGTTTTTT. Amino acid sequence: CASSQVATTNEKLFF.

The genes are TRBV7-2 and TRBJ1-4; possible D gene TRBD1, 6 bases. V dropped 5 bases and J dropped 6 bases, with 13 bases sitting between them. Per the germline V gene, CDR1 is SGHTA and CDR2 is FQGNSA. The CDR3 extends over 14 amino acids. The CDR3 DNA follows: TGTGCCAGCAGCACAGGGCCGGCAGATGAAAAACTGTTTTTT. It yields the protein CASSTGPADEKLFF.

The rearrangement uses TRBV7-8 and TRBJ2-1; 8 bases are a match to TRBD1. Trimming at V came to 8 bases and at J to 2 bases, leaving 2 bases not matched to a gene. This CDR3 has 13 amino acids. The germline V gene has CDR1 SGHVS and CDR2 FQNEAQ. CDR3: CASSRGPYNEQFF. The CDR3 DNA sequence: TGTGCCAGCTCCAGGGGGCCCTACAATGAGCAGTTCTTC.

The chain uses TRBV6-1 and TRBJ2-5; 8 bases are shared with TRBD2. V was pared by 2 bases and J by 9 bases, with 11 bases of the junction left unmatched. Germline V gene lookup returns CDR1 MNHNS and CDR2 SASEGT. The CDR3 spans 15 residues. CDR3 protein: CASSEPAGPGGAQYF. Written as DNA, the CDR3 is TGTGCCAGCAGTGAACCCGCAGGCCCGGGAGGGGCCCAGTACTTC.

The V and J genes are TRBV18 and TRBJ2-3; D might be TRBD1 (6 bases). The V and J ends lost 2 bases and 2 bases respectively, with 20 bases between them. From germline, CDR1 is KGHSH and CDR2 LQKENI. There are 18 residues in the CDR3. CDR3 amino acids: CASSPSALMQGPTDTQYF. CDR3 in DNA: TGTGCCAGCTCACCATCCGCACTAATGCAGGGGCCCACAGATACGCAGTATTTT. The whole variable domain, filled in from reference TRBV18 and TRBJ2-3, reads NAGVMQNPRHLVRRRGQEARLRCSPMKGHSHVYWYRQLPEEGLKFMVYLQKENIIDESGMPKERFSAEFPKEGPSILRIQQVVRGDSAAYFCASSPSALMQGPTDTQYFGPGTRLTVL.

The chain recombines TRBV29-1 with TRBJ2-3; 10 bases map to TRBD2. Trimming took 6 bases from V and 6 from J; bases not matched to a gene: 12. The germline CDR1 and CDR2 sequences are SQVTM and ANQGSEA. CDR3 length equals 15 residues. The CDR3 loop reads CSVRLAGSGMDTQYF. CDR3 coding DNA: TGCAGCGTACGACTAGCGGGTAGTGGAATGGATACGCAGTATTTT.